This passage covers 17 T cell receptor beta chains from one sample sequenced in a study of control samples from healthy donors and cancer patients (dated by TCRdb to the early 2020s). The library was built by means of the immunoSEQ multiplex PCR assay. The table was pulled from immuneACCESS by TCRdb, which kept in-frame rearrangements only. Such tables lose some clones; where checked, under half of the loss comes from unresolved V genes, and the rest has no known cause. A total of about 60,000 clones appear in this sample, about nine tenths of them only once. The ten top clones hold 1% to 1.5% of the sample. The material sequenced was PBMCs. Receptors were obtained from a woman aged 45-60 years with colorectal cancer.

The rearrangement uses TRBV19 and TRBJ1-2; weak D call: TRBD1 (6 bases). The CDR3 consists of 17 residues. V gave up 3 bases and J gave up 8 bases, with 25 bases separating them. The V gene's germline CDR1 is LNHDA and CDR2 SQIVND (reference sequence). CDR3 bases: TGTGCCAGTAGTATTTCAGGCGGTGACTTGGGGGCGAGCGGCTACACCTTC. Amino acids: CASSISGGDLGASGYTF. Full variable domain (rest looked up from reference TRBV19 and TRBJ1-2): DGGITQSPKYLFRKEGQNVTLSCEQNLNHDAMYWYRQDPGQGLRLIYYSQIVNDFQKGDIAEGYSVSREKKESFPLTVTSAQKNPTAFYLCASSISGGDLGASGYTFGSGTRLTVV.

This chain uses TRBV2 with TRBJ1-2, with D unclear. CDR1 SNHLY and CDR2 FYNNEI come from the germline V gene. This CDR3 has 14 amino acids. V dropped 7 bases and J dropped 2 bases, with 14 bases sitting between them. Written as DNA, the CDR3 is TGTGCCAGCAATCGCGATTCAATGAACTATGGCTACACCTTC. It is translated as CASNRDSMNYGYTF.

The chain couples TRBV30 to TRBJ2-1; 9 nucleotides line up with TRBD2. Germline trimming cut 7 bases from V and 6 bases from J; bases unmatched to any gene: 13. The germline CDR1 and CDR2 sequences are GTSNPN and SVGIG (reference sequence). There are 15 residues in the CDR3. The CDR3 DNA reads as TGTGCCTCTACTAGCGGGCCCGGATGGCCCAATGAGCAGTTCTTC. Its translation: CASTSGPGWPNEQFF.

A remark on this clone: An end of the junction differs from the germline gene, which may be a read error. The genes are TRBV3-1 (or the pseudogene TRBV3-2) and TRBJ2-1, with 9 bases identical to TRBD2. Germline CDR1 is LGHDT and CDR2 is YNNKEL (reference sequence). The CDR3 is 15 residues long. CDR3 nucleotides: TGTGCCAGCAGCGCCCAGCGGGGGGTCCGGAATGAGCAGCTCTTC. This encodes CASSAQRGVRNEQLF.

This rearrangement joins TRBV6-5 to TRBJ2-7; tentatively, D is TRBD2 (5 bases). The CDR3 is made up of 15 amino acids. Trimming pared 2 bases from V and 3 bases from J, leaving 14 bases between. CDR1 and CDR2 from the germline V gene are MNHEY and SVGAGI. CDR3 in amino acids: CASSYPPTRDYEQYF. The CDR3 DNA reads as TGTGCCAGCAGTTACCCACCAACTAGGGACTACGAGCAGTACTTC.

This clone was detected only once. V and J are TRBV2 and TRBJ1-2, with 10 bases fitting TRBD1. The length of the CDR3 is 12 residues. J gave up 7 bases and V 10 bases, and 6 bases lay outside the gene matches. Looked up from germline, CDR1 is SNHLY and CDR2 is FYNNEI. CDR3 amino acids: CATATGGGGYTF. The CDR3 nucleotides are TGTGCCACCGCGACAGGGGGCGGTGGCTACACCTTC.

V and J are TRBV13 and TRBJ2-7; D may be TRBD2 (5 bases). The CDR3 length is 14 residues. Germline V gene data show CDR1 as PRHDT and CDR2 as FYEKMQ (reference sequence). Trimming took 0 bases from V and 4 from J, leaving 10 bases between them. CDR3 nucleotide sequence: TGTGCCAGCAGCTTAGGCCCGAGAGGGTACGAGCAGTACTTC. Translating it yields CASSLGPRGYEQYF.

This chain uses TRBV5-1 with TRBJ2-1; D remains ambiguous. The CDR3 has 15 residues. V was trimmed by 4 bases and J by 3 bases, leaving 14 bases between them. CDR1 is SGHRS, CDR2 YFSETQ, per germline. CDR3 bases: TGCGCCAGCAGCATAGCTAGTGGGGACTACAATGAGCAGTTCTTC. Translated, it gives CASSIASGDYNEQFF.

This chain links TRBV5-1 with TRBJ2-2, with 9 bases lining up with TRBD1. Trimming removed 1 base from V and 7 bases from J; junction bases left unmatched: 8. The CDR3 totals 16 residues. Germline CDR1 SGHRS, CDR2 YFSETQ. The DNA of the CDR3 is TGCGCCAGCAGCTTGAGGTCCGGGACAGGGTTCGGGGAGCTGTTTTTT. As protein: CASSLRSGTGFGELFF.

The chain couples TRBV5-4 to TRBJ2-1; 9 bases match TRBD2. With V trimmed by 0 bases and J by 7 bases, 5 bases remained unmatched. CDR3 length: 15 amino acids. The germline CDR1 and CDR2 sequences are SGHNT and YYREEE (reference sequence). CDR3 sequence (DNA): TGTGCCAGCAGCTTGGGCGGGGGGGTGGCAAATGAGCAGTTCTTC. Amino acids: CASSLGGGVANEQFF.

V and J are TRBV19 and TRBJ1-2; D is possibly TRBD1 (5 bases). V was cut by 3 bases and J by 8 bases, with 13 bases left in between. Germline lookup yields CDR1 LNHDA and CDR2 SQIVND (reference sequence). The CDR3 is 13 amino acids. Here the CDR3 reads CASSIRQGGGYTF. The DNA of the CDR3 is TGTGCCAGTAGTATCCGCCAGGGTGGCGGCTACACCTTC.

V and J are TRBV10-3 and TRBJ2-7; 10 bases line up with TRBD1. The length of the CDR3 is 17 residues. V dropped 4 bases and J dropped 5; count of bases not matched to a gene: 14. The germline V gene encodes CDR1 ENHRY and CDR2 SYGVKD. The CDR3 loop is CAISVRLTGQGTNEQYF. CDR3 DNA sequence: TGTGCCATCAGTGTCAGGCTAACGGGACAGGGGACCAACGAGCAGTACTTC.

As DNA, the CDR3 is TGTGCCAGCACCCCCAGCAGGGGCGGGCTCTGGGAGACCCAGTACTTC. It is translated as CASTPSRGGLWETQYF. The chain carries TRBV11-1 and TRBJ2-5; a weak D match, TRBD1 (6 bases). The CDR3 contains 16 residues. The V gene's germline CDR1 is SGHAT and CDR2 FQDESV (reference sequence). The germline V and J ends were trimmed by 7 bases and 5 bases, with 23 bases remaining between them.

The chain combines TRBV5-6 with TRBJ1-2; D unresolved. This CDR3 contains 16 residues. Germline V CDR1 and CDR2: SGHDT, YYEEEE. Deletions cut 4 bases from V and 4 bases from J, with 20 bases between. The CDR3 here is CASSHNSLLSGYGYTF. The CDR3 DNA reads TGTGCCAGCAGCCACAACTCGCTCCTCTCGGGCTATGGCTACACCTTC.

The chain links TRBV5-1 to TRBJ2-7; D tentatively reads TRBD1 or TRBD2 (5 bases each). Germline V CDR1 and CDR2: SGHRS, YFSETQ. This CDR3 is built from 12 residues. The CDR3 protein is CASGRDQYEQYF. The CDR3 DNA follows: TGCGCATCCGGCCGGGACCAGTACGAGCAGTACTTC.

The gene calls are TRBV6-5 and TRBJ2-5; 8 nucleotides align to TRBD2. J gave up 9 bases and V 5 bases, and 11 bases lay outside the gene matches. The CDR3 totals 14 residues. Germline values: CDR1 MNHEY, CDR2 SVGAGI. CDR3 sequence reads: CASSRREAREAQYF. As DNA, the CDR3 is TGTGCCAGCAGTAGGCGGGAGGCCCGGGAGGCCCAGTACTTC.

This chain links TRBV10-2 with TRBJ1-4; D uncertain. With 0 bases removed from V and 7 bases from J, the gap between germline ends came to 12 bases. Germline CDR1 is WSHSY and CDR2 is SAAADI. This CDR3 spans 15 amino acids. Written as DNA, the CDR3 is TGCGCCAGCAGTGAGTCAGGAGCGGTTGGTGAAAAACTGTTTTTT. As protein: CASSESGAVGEKLFF.